These 32 T cell receptor beta chains originate from one sample sequenced in a study of response to subunit inactivated influenza vaccine. TCRdb reanalysed the RT-PCR reads using MiXCR and keeps one entry per CDR3 protein. Of about 800,000 distinct CDR3 sequences listed, 21% were seen once; the top ten hold more than 8.5%. The sequences come from PBMCs from blood, collected roughly 5 days after vaccination. The receptors stem from a man aged 50 or older who received an inactivated influenza vaccine.

This clonotype has just a few counts. This chain links TRBV14 with TRBJ2-7; 10 bases are shared with TRBD2. J lost 3 bases, V lost 1 base, and 3 bases had no gene match. Germline assignment: CDR1 SGHDN and CDR2 FVKESK. The CDR3 sequence is 15 residues long. The CDR3 spells CASSQGTSGVYEQYF. CDR3 coding DNA: TGTGCCAGCAGCCAAGGCACTAGCGGGGTCTACGAGCAGTACTTC.

This sequence joins TRBV7-2 and TRBJ2-5; possible D gene TRBD2, 5 bases. Germline CDR1 is SGHTA and CDR2 is FQGNSA. This CDR3 is 14 amino acids long. V was clipped by 5 bases and J by 2 bases, with 12 bases between them. As DNA, the CDR3 is TGTGCCAGCAGCGGAGGCCAGAGACAAGAGACCCAGTACTTC. It encodes CASSGGQRQETQYF.

V is TRBV7-3 and J is TRBJ2-2; D is uncertain. This CDR3 is 14 amino acids long. The V and J ends lost 0 bases and 7 bases respectively, with 9 bases between them. From germline, CDR1 is SGHTA and CDR2 FQGTGA. The CDR3: CASSLTPGLGELFF. CDR3 DNA: TGTGCCAGCAGCTTAACCCCCGGCCTCGGGGAGCTGTTTTTT. Complete variable domain (other parts from reference TRBV7-3 and TRBJ2-2): GAGVSQTPSNKVTEKGKYVELRCDPISGHTALYWYRQSLGQGPEFLIYFQGTGAADDSGLPNDRFFAVRPEGSVSTLKIQRTERGDSAVYLCASSLTPGLGELFFGEGSRLTVL.

The chain uses TRBV7-9 and TRBJ2-7; TRBD2 might be the D (5 bases). V gave up 5 bases and J gave up 7 bases, with 15 bases separating them. CDR3 length equals 13 residues. The germline V gene encodes CDR1 SEHNR and CDR2 FQNEAQ (reference sequence). The CDR3 coding sequence is TGTGCCAGCAGCACGGGGTGGAGTGCTGAGCAGTACTTC. Translation gives CASSTGWSAEQYF.

The V call is TRBV5-1, the J call TRBJ2-5; 11 positions agree with TRBD2. The CDR3 sequence is 16 residues long. The germline CDR1 and CDR2 sequences are SGHRS and YFSETQ. V lost 6 bases, J lost 2 bases, and 9 bases stayed unmatched. In DNA form, the CDR3 reads TGCGCCAGCACTAGCGGGGGGAGTTCAGGACAAGAGACCCAGTACTTC. Its protein product is CASTSGGSSGQETQYF. Full variable domain (missing parts from reference TRBV5-1 and TRBJ2-5): KAGVTQTPRYLIKTRGQQVTLSCSPISGHRSVSWYQQTPGQGLQFLFEYFSETQRNKGNFPGRFSGRQFSNSRSEMNVSTLELGDSALYLCASTSGGSSGQETQYFGPGTRLLVL.

The chain recombines TRBV5-1 with TRBJ2-7; 7 bases align to TRBD1. Trimming removed 4 bases from V and 3 bases from J; junction bases left unmatched: 16. In germline, CDR1 is SGHRS, CDR2 YFSETQ. The CDR3 consists of 17 residues. CDR3 nucleotides: TGCGCCAGCAGCCCGAACTTCAGGATAGGGGGCTACTACGAGCAGTACTTC. Its translation is CASSPNFRIGGYYEQYF.

The rearrangement links TRBV10-3 to TRBJ2-3; D remains ambiguous. Trimming removed 0 bases from V and 11 bases from J, with 12 bases in between. Germline CDR1 reads ENHRY; CDR2 reads SYGVKD. CDR3 length: 13 amino acids. The CDR3 nucleotides read TGTGCCATCAGTGAGTCGCAGCCAAACGGGCAGTATTTT. Translating it yields CAISESQPNGQYF.

CDR3 protein: CASRPRTSRTDTQYF. Here the CDR3 DNA reads TGTGCCAGCAGACCCCGGACTAGTCGGACAGATACGCAGTATTTT. The chain links TRBV12-3 or TRBV12-4 to TRBJ2-3, with 7 bases fitting TRBD2. The CDR3 has 15 residues. V shed 6 bases and J 3 bases; nucleotides not matched to a gene: 9.

This clonotype was counted between two and nine times. The chain has TRBV19 and TRBJ2-7, with TRBD2 matching 10 bases. Trimming took 0 bases from V and 5 from J; bases not matched to a gene: 22. This CDR3 comprises 21 residues. Germline loops: CDR1 LNHDA, CDR2 SQIVND (reference sequence). CDR3 residues: CASSIDKFWATGTSATNEQYF. CDR3 DNA sequence: TGTGCCAGTAGTATAGATAAGTTTTGGGCCACCGGGACTAGCGCGACGAACGAGCAGTACTTC.

This clonotype was seen a handful of times. The chain joins TRBV9 to TRBJ2-5; D unclear. Germline V gene data show CDR1 as SGDLS and CDR2 as YYNGEE. The CDR3 has 15 amino acids. Trimming took 0 bases from V and 5 from J, leaving 14 bases between them. The DNA for the CDR3 is TGTGCCAGCAGCGTAGAGGCCGTCAAGGCGGAGACCCAGTACTTC. This translates into CASSVEAVKAETQYF.

This clonotype was seen many times. The V and J genes are TRBV4-3 and TRBJ2-7, with 13 bases matching TRBD2. Germline CDR1 and CDR2: LGHNA and YSLEER. The CDR3 is made up of 18 amino acids. V lost 1 base to trimming and J lost 6 bases; unmatched junction nucleotides: 12. CDR3 DNA sequence: TGCGCCAGCAGCCAAGCACTAGCGGGAGGGATAGGCGTTAGCGAGCAGTACTTC. Translating it yields CASSQALAGGIGVSEQYF.

This clonotype turned up a few times. The chain links TRBV20-1 to TRBJ2-1, with TRBD1 as a possible D gene (5 bases). The ends were cut back, 0 bases at V and 5 bases at J, with 23 bases in the middle. The germline V gene has CDR1 DFQATT and CDR2 SNEGSKA (reference sequence). The CDR3 runs 18 residues. DNA of the CDR3: TGCAGTGCTAGAGATCTTAGGGGTATACCTCCTAAAAACAATGAGCAGTTCTTC. Residues: CSARDLRGIPPKNNEQFF.

The chain has TRBV7-6 and TRBJ1-1; TRBD1 agrees at 9 bases. Germline CDR1 SGHVS, CDR2 FNYEAQ. The CDR3 totals 15 residues. Trimming took 5 bases from V and 3 from J; bases not matched to a gene: 7. The chain's CDR3 is CASSQTTGGHTEAFF. CDR3 DNA sequence: TGTGCCAGCAGCCAAACCACAGGGGGCCACACTGAAGCTTTCTTT.

Many counts were recorded for this clonotype. The chain joins TRBV12-3 or TRBV12-4 to TRBJ1-1; D remains unclear. The CDR3 runs to 13 residues. Trimming removed 6 bases at V and 4 bases at J, with 12 bases between. The CDR3: CASRPPGLTEAFF. CDR3 DNA sequence: TGTGCCAGCAGACCCCCTGGGCTCACTGAAGCTTTCTTT.

This clonotype was counted only a few times. This chain joins TRBV3-1 and TRBJ2-2; 7 bases match TRBD1. Germline V gives CDR1 LGHDT, CDR2 YNNKEL (reference sequence). The CDR3 loop spans 15 amino acids. V trimming: 4 bases; J trimming: 5 bases; junction bases outside the gene matches: 7. The CDR3 reads CASSPGQVETGELFF. CDR3 in DNA: TGTGCCAGCAGCCCTGGACAGGTGGAGACCGGGGAGCTGTTTTTT.

This clonotype showed up many times. CDR3 DNA: TGCAGTGCTTGGGGACAGGGCAACACCGGGGAGCTGTTTTTT. This codes for CSAWGQGNTGELFF. The chain carries TRBV20-1 and TRBJ2-2; 9 bases are a match to TRBD1. Germline CDR1 reads DFQATT; CDR2 reads SNEGSKA (reference sequence). Trimming removed 5 bases from V and 2 bases from J; junction bases left unmatched: 3. The length of the CDR3 is 14 residues.

V is TRBV24-1 and J is TRBJ2-1, with D maybe TRBD2 (6 bases). Trimming removed 4 bases from V and 4 bases from J, with 10 bases in between. Germline CDR1 KGHDR, CDR2 SFDVKD. The CDR3 covers 14 residues. This CDR3 reads CATSDRGLYNEQFF. The CDR3 nucleotides are TGTGCCACCAGTGACCGTGGACTATACAATGAGCAGTTCTTC.

This clonotype occurred a few times. The rearrangement joins TRBV18 to TRBJ2-1; 7 bases fit TRBD2. The V segment lost 1 base and the J segment 5 bases; nucleotides outside the gene matches: 5. CDR1 KGHSH and CDR2 LQKENI come from the germline V gene. This CDR3 has 15 amino acids. The CDR3 loop is CASSPLLLADNEQFF. In DNA form, the CDR3 reads TGTGCCAGCTCACCACTTCTTCTAGCGGACAATGAGCAGTTCTTC. Filled out from reference TRBV18 and TRBJ2-1, the complete variable domain reads NAGVMQNPRHLVRRRGQEARLRCSPMKGHSHVYWYRQLPEEGLKFMVYLQKENIIDESGMPKERFSAEFPKEGPSILRIQQVVRGDSAAYFCASSPLLLADNEQFFGPGTRLTVL.

J is TRBJ2-7 and V is TRBV7-8, with D maybe TRBD2 (5 bases). Trimming pared 4 bases from V and 0 bases from J, leaving 19 bases between. This CDR3 is built from 17 residues. Per germline, CDR1 SGHVS and CDR2 FQNEAQ. The CDR3 coding sequence is TGTGCCAGCAGCTCAACCCTTTTCAGCGGAAGCTCCTACGAGCAGTACTTC. Residues: CASSSTLFSGSSYEQYF.

V is TRBV7-6 and J is TRBJ1-1; 7 bases align to TRBD1. With V trimmed by 0 bases and J by 1 base, 2 bases remained unmatched. Germline V gene lookup returns CDR1 SGHVS and CDR2 FNYEAQ. CDR3 length: 15 residues. In DNA form, the CDR3 reads TGTGCCAGCAGCTTAGCTCGGGACAGGAACACTGAAGCTTTCTTT. The encoded protein is CASSLARDRNTEAFF. Filled out from reference TRBV7-6 and TRBJ1-1, the complete variable domain reads GAGVSQSPRYKVTKRGQDVALRCDPISGHVSLYWYRQALGQGPEFLTYFNYEAQQDKSGLPNDRFSAERPEGSISTLTIQRTEQRDSAMYRCASSLARDRNTEAFFGQGTRLTVV.

The chain employs TRBV10-3 and TRBJ1-4; D is unclear. Germline CDR1 reads ENHRY; CDR2 reads SYGVKD. The CDR3 covers 14 residues. The V end was cut by 6 bases, the J end by 0 bases, with 8 bases between. CDR3 loop: CAIRDGATNEKLFF. The CDR3 DNA sequence: TGTGCCATCAGAGACGGTGCAACTAATGAAAAACTGTTTTTT.

This clonotype was detected ten times or more. This rearrangement joins TRBV11-2 to TRBJ2-3; 10 bases agree with TRBD2. Trimming took 5 bases from V and 6 from J; bases not matched to a gene: 8. The CDR3 length is 15 residues. The germline gives CDR1 SGHAT, CDR2 FQNNGV. The CDR3 sequence is CASSGLAGASDTQYF. The CDR3 DNA follows: TGTGCCAGCAGCGGGCTAGCGGGAGCATCCGATACGCAGTATTTT.

This clonotype was counted only a few times. The chain combines TRBV28 with TRBJ1-5; a weak D match, TRBD1 (5 bases). Trimming took off 10 bases at V and 4 bases at J, with 14 bases between the two ends. Germline V gene data show CDR1 as MDHEN and CDR2 as SYDVKM. The CDR3 length is 13 residues. The CDR3 here is CANQARTNQPQHF. CDR3 in DNA: TGTGCCAACCAGGCCAGGACAAATCAGCCCCAGCATTTT.

This clonotype was picked up a small number of times. Germline is not matched at one junction end, which may reflect a read error. The genes are TRBV5-1 and TRBJ2-5, with D possibly matching TRBD1 (5 bases). CDR3 length: 13 residues. Germline assignment: CDR1 SGHRS and CDR2 YFSETQ. In DNA, the CDR3 is TGCGCCAGCAGCTTGGAGTCAGGGCAAGTTGAGATCTTC. It translates to CASSLESGQVEIF.

The CDR3 nucleotides read TGTGCCAGTAACCGCGGAACCCAAGAGACCCAGTACTTC. Its protein is CASNRGTQETQYF. The chain employs TRBV19 and TRBJ2-5; no reliable D call. This CDR3 contains 13 residues. Germline V lookup: CDR1 LNHDA, CDR2 SQIVND (reference sequence). Between the trimmed V and J ends, which lost 7 bases and 1 base, there was a span of 10 bases.

The rearrangement joins TRBV2 to TRBJ2-5, with a weak D call TRBD1 (6 bases). The CDR3 contains 11 residues. V was cut by 9 bases and J by 4 bases, with 9 bases left in between. Germline V CDR1 and CDR2: SNHLY, FYNNEI. CDR3 nucleotide sequence: TGTGCCAGTACAGGGAGAGAGACCCAGTACTTC. Protein sequence: CASTGRETQYF.

The chain employs TRBV12-3 or TRBV12-4 and TRBJ1-2, with D possibly TRBD1 on 6 matching bases. V was shortened by 7 bases and J by 8 bases, with 20 bases between the two germline ends. The CDR3 contains 14 residues. CDR3: CASKQGQHSGGYTF. The CDR3 coding sequence is TGTGCCAGCAAACAGGGCCAGCACTCGGGGGGCTACACCTTC.

This sequence joins TRBV11-2 and TRBJ2-5; TRBD1 is a possible D gene (5 bases). The CDR3 is 13 residues long. Germline CDR1 reads SGHAT; CDR2 reads FQNNGV. Trimming pared 5 bases from V and 7 bases from J, leaving 14 bases between. CDR3 loop: CASSQRGGGTQYF. CDR3 DNA sequence: TGTGCCAGCAGCCAAAGGGGCGGTGGGACCCAGTACTTC. Full variable domain (missing parts from reference TRBV11-2 and TRBJ2-5): EAGVAQSPRYKIIEKRQSVAFWCNPISGHATLYWYQQILGQGPKLLIQFQNNGVVDDSQLPKDRFSAERLKGVDSTLKIQPAKLEDSAVYLCASSQRGGGTQYFGPGTRLLVL.

The chain has TRBV20-1 and TRBJ2-2; TRBD2 agrees at 7 bases. The CDR3 is made up of 16 amino acids. The V gene's germline CDR1 is DFQATT and CDR2 SNEGSKA (reference sequence). J was trimmed by 0 bases and V by 0 bases; bases with no gene match: 4. Here the CDR3 reads CSARDWRGTNTGELFF. The CDR3 DNA is TGCAGTGCTAGAGATTGGCGGGGGACGAACACCGGGGAGCTGTTTTTT.

The chain couples TRBV10-3 to TRBJ2-5; D remains unclear. The CDR3 is 14 residues long. The germline V and J ends were trimmed by 4 bases and 4 bases, with 13 bases remaining between them. From germline, CDR1 is ENHRY and CDR2 SYGVKD. CDR3 amino acids: CAISAAPVRETQYF. CDR3 coding DNA: TGTGCCATCAGTGCCGCCCCCGTGAGAGAGACCCAGTACTTC.

J is TRBJ2-1 and V is TRBV9; D might be TRBD2 (5 bases). Germline CDR1 SGDLS, CDR2 YYNGEE. V lost 3 bases and J 11 bases, leaving 12 bases between the germline ends. This CDR3 contains 12 residues. CDR3 coding DNA: TGTGCCAGCAGCGATGATACGGGGAAGCAGTTCTTC. Its translation is CASSDDTGKQFF.

The chain links TRBV25-1 to TRBJ1-2, with a weak D call TRBD1 (5 bases). The germline gives CDR1 MGHDK, CDR2 SYGVNS. The CDR3 is 13 residues long. V lost 6 bases and J 4 bases, leaving 12 bases between the germline ends. CDR3 in DNA: TGTGCCAGCAGACCACGGGACCCCTATGGCTACACCTTC. Translation gives CASRPRDPYGYTF.